The present T cell receptor beta chain was sequenced within a study of T cell responses to AZD1222 COVID-19 vaccine. Overall study results and limits: Two doses of AZD1222 preceded a rise in Spike-specific TCR breadth and depth.

Some clones are missing from TCRdb's copy, which holds only in-frame ones; the method was immunoSEQ multiplex PCR. There are approximately 110,000 clones in the sample; roughly 87% occur only once, and around 9.4% lies in the top ten. The germline V gene has CDR1 SNHLY and CDR2 FYNNEI. CDR3 length: 13 amino acids. V trimming: 6 bases; J trimming: 3 bases; junction bases outside the gene matches: 3. In the case of this clone: The antigen is undetermined.

Here the sequenced sample was peripheral blood, taken on day 0 of AZD1222 vaccination. This clonotype originated in an adult in good health. The rearrangement links TRBV2 to TRBJ1-1; TRBD1 aligns across 8 bases. The CDR3 protein is CASSDRGHTEAFF. As DNA, the CDR3 is TGTGCCAGCAGCGACAGGGGTCACACTGAAGCTTTCTTT.